What follows is one T cell receptor beta chain and its context. The specificity of this receptor is unknown. Per-base quality was not reported, and no clone a single base away is much larger than it. This entry is derived from a study of blood T cell repertoires in COVID-19 (dated by TCRdb to 2020 to 2022). Regarding the complete study: The collaborator samples originated in the United States, Italy and Spain and spanned the acute and convalescent phases of COVID-19. Sample metadata almost always included a de-identified subject ID, COVID-19 status, age in years and sex. Deeply sampled blood TCRbeta repertoires from subjects exposed to, actively infected with, or recovered from COVID-19 were included in the dataset. The prospective study material was composed of cDNA or gDNA derived from T cells, B-cell-depleted T cells, or PBMCs. The repertoires were made available in a free public database intended to serve as a resource for research on the immune response to SARS-CoV-2. HLA class I and class II types, where available, came from metadata supplied by the sample provider rather than from assay-based typing. The samples were drawn from the first 160 participants of the ongoing ImmuneRACE study and from 1,200 or so subjects provided by 6 global collaborators.

One collaborating source in Seattle enrolled patients while the patients were actively infected and followed the patients over time throughout the course of disease. Whole blood was collected in K2EDTA tubes by collaborating institutions according to the institutions' own protocols. For TCRbeta analysis, collaborator samples were shipped as frozen whole blood, as isolated PBMCs, or as DNA extracted from either sample type. The V end loses 5 bases and the J end loses 1 base, and a stretch of 8 bases separates them. Measured from the cysteine to the phenylalanine, the CDR3 is 13 residues long. The read is trimmed to its CDR3 DNA, 39 bases read in frame from base 1. The germline V gene (reference sequence) provides CDR1 SEHNR and CDR2 FQNEAQ. Here is what the overall study found, with its caveats: The quantity of clinical and demographic metadata differed by source and by participant and was supplied without curation.

TCRbeta CDR3 regions were amplified from genomic DNA by means of the immunoSEQ Assay, a bias-controlled multiplex PCR. Per the authors' processing: The number of nucleated cells in each sample was estimated from the amplification of reference gene primers within the assay. Sequence reads were collapsed and filtered to measure the absolute abundance of every unique TCRbeta CDR3 rearrangement. For each sample, productive Simpson clonality was calculated as the square root of Simpson's diversity index across productive rearrangements. In TCRdb, the immuneACCESS table is reduced to in-frame sequences with V and J assigned. These tables do not hold every clone; where another copy was compared, an unresolved V gene accounts for under half, and the others remain unexplained. V, J and clone size are taken as reported in that table, and D and trimming were inferred from the DNA itself. The sample profile shows fewer than 300,000 clones; approximately 91% of them were found once. About 2% of the sample comes from the top ten.

Input material: peripheral blood. The sequence is built from TRBV7-9 and TRBJ1-1, with an unclear D gene assignment. This sequence was found in a woman aged 25-40 years with COVID-19, enrolled during active disease. The CDR3 region reads CASSQTENTEAFF. At the DNA level, the sequence is TGTGCCAGCAGCCAAACAGAGAACACTGAAGCTTTCTTT.